The rows below give T cell receptor beta chains drawn from one sample of a study of T cells in Graves' hyperthyroidism and ophthalmopathy. TCRdb used MiXCR to reprocess the multiplex PCR reads, holding one entry per CDR3 protein. In the table there are roughly 560,000 distinct CDR3 sequences, roughly 14% of which are singletons. Sequencing used blood. Receptors originate from a woman in her thirties or forties with Graves' ophthalmopathy. Each CDR3 is given with its conserved first and last residue. Each record gives: J gene, D gene, V gene, clone size, CDR3 DNA, CDR3 protein. D genes are given only for firm matches. For some rows the clone size is stated as once, few or many, or as a class when expanded; others skip it.

j_call: TRBJ2-5; d_call: TRBD2; v_call: TRBV30; clone_size: few; cdr3_nt: TGTGCCTGGACGGGACTAGCGGCCACGTCGGCCCAGTACTTC; cdr3_aa: CAWTGLAATSAQYF
j_call: TRBJ2-2; d_call: TRBD2; v_call: TRBV28; clone_size: many; cdr3_nt: TGTGCCAGCAGGACCGCCGGGACTACGAACACCGGGGAGCTGTTTTTT; cdr3_aa: CASRTAGTTNTGELFF
j_call: TRBJ2-7; d_call: NA; v_call: TRBV6-2/TRBV6-3; clone_size: many; cdr3_nt: TGTGCCAGCACCCTCGCGCCGGGGCGCGGCCCCTTGGAGCAGTACTTC; cdr3_aa: CASTLAPGRGPLEQYF
j_call: TRBJ1-1; d_call: TRBD1; v_call: TRBV3-1; clone_size: NA; cdr3_nt: TGTGCCAGCAGCCAAGAGTTGACAGGGGTAAGAGGCACTGAAGCTTTCTTT; cdr3_aa: CASSQELTGVRGTEAFF
j_call: TRBJ2-7; d_call: NA; v_call: TRBV6-2/TRBV6-3; clone_size: many; cdr3_nt: TGTGCCACAAACGACCCTGGTCGAAAGGTGACCTACGAGCAGTACTTC; cdr3_aa: CATNDPGRKVTYEQYF
j_call: TRBJ1-1; d_call: NA; v_call: TRBV12-3/TRBV12-4; clone_size: many; cdr3_nt: TGTGCCAGCAGTTTTTCCACGAGCACTGAAGCTTTCTTT; cdr3_aa: CASSFSTSTEAFF
j_call: TRBJ2-3; d_call: TRBD2; v_call: TRBV10-3; clone_size: NA; cdr3_nt: TGTGCCACCTCACTAGCGTCTAGCACAGATACGCAGTATTTT; cdr3_aa: CATSLASSTDTQYF
j_call: TRBJ2-1; d_call: TRBD2; v_call: TRBV20-1; clone_size: NA; cdr3_nt: TGCAGTGCTAGAAGCGGGAGAAACTGGAATGAGCAGTTCTTC; cdr3_aa: CSARSGRNWNEQFF
j_call: TRBJ2-2; d_call: NA; v_call: TRBV24-1; clone_size: many; cdr3_nt: TGTGCCACCAGTGATTTGAGCCTAACTGGCGGGGAGCTGTTTTTT; cdr3_aa: CATSDLSLTGGELFF
j_call: TRBJ1-1; d_call: NA; v_call: TRBV12-3/TRBV12-4; clone_size: many; cdr3_nt: TGTGCCAGCAGGAAAGGCAGTAACACTGAAGCTTTCTTT; cdr3_aa: CASRKGSNTEAFF
j_call: TRBJ2-7; d_call: NA; v_call: TRBV7-6; clone_size: NA; cdr3_nt: TGTGCCAGCAGCTTAACCCGGGAGTCTTCCTACGAGCAGTACTTC; cdr3_aa: CASSLTRESSYEQYF
j_call: TRBJ2-7; d_call: TRBD2; v_call: TRBV6-1; clone_size: NA; cdr3_nt: TGTGCCAGCAGTGCGAGCCTAGCGGTCTCCTACGAGCAGTACTTC; cdr3_aa: CASSASLAVSYEQYF
j_call: TRBJ1-1; d_call: NA; v_call: TRBV28; clone_size: many; cdr3_nt: TGTGCCAGCAGTTTATCGGTGAACACTGAAGCTTTCTTT; cdr3_aa: CASSLSVNTEAFF
j_call: TRBJ2-4; d_call: NA; v_call: TRBV28; clone_size: many; cdr3_nt: TGTGCCAGCAGTCGCGCGGGGTGGGCCAAAAACATTCAGTACTTC; cdr3_aa: CASSRAGWAKNIQYF
j_call: TRBJ1-2; d_call: TRBD1; v_call: TRBV24-1; clone_size: many; cdr3_nt: TGTGCCACCAGTGGTAGGGGGCAGGAGGAGGATGGCTACACCTTC; cdr3_aa: CATSGRGQEEDGYTF
j_call: TRBJ2-5; d_call: TRBD2; v_call: TRBV30; clone_size: many; cdr3_nt: TGTGCCTGGAGGCCCGGCGGGAGTCAGGAGACCCAGTACTTC; cdr3_aa: CAWRPGGSQETQYF
j_call: TRBJ2-2; d_call: NA; v_call: TRBV7-9; clone_size: many; cdr3_nt: TGTGCCAGCAGCTTCAATGAGAACACCGGGGAGCTGTTTTTT; cdr3_aa: CASSFNENTGELFF
j_call: TRBJ1-2; d_call: NA; v_call: TRBV6-1; clone_size: NA; cdr3_nt: TGTGCCAGCAATCAACCTTCGGGCCAACGGGGCTACACCTTC; cdr3_aa: CASNQPSGQRGYTF
j_call: TRBJ1-5; d_call: NA; v_call: TRBV7-9; clone_size: many; cdr3_nt: TGTGCCAGCAGCTTGGACAGCGGCAATCAGCCCCAGCATTTT; cdr3_aa: CASSLDSGNQPQHF
j_call: TRBJ2-7; d_call: TRBD2; v_call: TRBV7-3; clone_size: many; cdr3_nt: TGTGCCAGCAGCCGTGGGGTAGCGGGAGGGTATTTCTACGAGCAGTACTTC; cdr3_aa: CASSRGVAGGYFYEQYF
j_call: TRBJ2-5; d_call: NA; v_call: TRBV20-1; clone_size: few; cdr3_nt: TGCAGTGCTAGAGATCTTTTGGTCCCGGAGACCCAGTACTTC; cdr3_aa: CSARDLLVPETQYF
j_call: TRBJ2-7; d_call: TRBD1; v_call: TRBV12-3/TRBV12-4; clone_size: NA; cdr3_nt: TGTGCCAGCAGTGACGCCGGGACAGGGGGCCTCTACGAGCAGTACTTC; cdr3_aa: CASSDAGTGGLYEQYF
j_call: TRBJ1-2; d_call: NA; v_call: TRBV20-1; clone_size: many; cdr3_nt: TGCAGTGCGAGACCCCCTAACTATGGCTACACCTTC; cdr3_aa: CSARPPNYGYTF
j_call: TRBJ2-5; d_call: NA; v_call: TRBV12-3/TRBV12-4; clone_size: many; cdr3_nt: TGTGCCAGCAGTTTCGGAGAGACCCAGTACTTC; cdr3_aa: CASSFGETQYF
j_call: TRBJ2-2; d_call: TRBD2; v_call: TRBV11-2; clone_size: many; cdr3_nt: TGTGCCAGCAGCGTTAGCGGGAGAGGCGGGGAGCTGTTTTTT; cdr3_aa: CASSVSGRGGELFF
j_call: TRBJ1-5; d_call: NA; v_call: TRBV27; clone_size: NA; cdr3_nt: TGTGCCAGCAAGACGGCTTGGCGATATAGCAATCAGCCCCAGCATTTT; cdr3_aa: CASKTAWRYSNQPQHF
j_call: TRBJ2-7; d_call: NA; v_call: TRBV12-3/TRBV12-4; clone_size: NA; cdr3_nt: TGTGCCAGCAGTTTAGGAGGGTTAGACGAGCAGTACTTC; cdr3_aa: CASSLGGLDEQYF
j_call: TRBJ2-7; d_call: NA; v_call: TRBV28; clone_size: many; cdr3_nt: TGTGCCAGCAGTCCTGGGGGGGGGGCTTCTTACGAGCAGTACTTC; cdr3_aa: CASSPGGGASYEQYF
j_call: TRBJ2-5; d_call: TRBD1; v_call: TRBV7-2; clone_size: many; cdr3_nt: TGTGCCAGCAGCTTAGACAGGGGTATTGAGACCCAGTACTTC; cdr3_aa: CASSLDRGIETQYF
j_call: TRBJ2-1; d_call: NA; v_call: TRBV20-1; clone_size: many; cdr3_nt: TGCAGTGCTACCAAAGGGGTAGGGTGGGTGGAGCAGTTCTTC; cdr3_aa: CSATKGVGWVEQFF
j_call: TRBJ1-2; d_call: NA; v_call: TRBV28; clone_size: many; cdr3_nt: TGTGCCAGCAGTTTCGTCAGGGAGTATGGCTACACCTTC; cdr3_aa: CASSFVREYGYTF
j_call: TRBJ2-7; d_call: TRBD2; v_call: TRBV12-3/TRBV12-4; clone_size: NA; cdr3_nt: TGTGCCAGCAGTTTCGGGCGGACTAGCATCCACTACGAGCAGTACTTC; cdr3_aa: CASSFGRTSIHYEQYF
j_call: TRBJ2-3; d_call: NA; v_call: TRBV19; clone_size: NA; cdr3_nt: TGTGCCAGTAGTGAGGCTAGGGCGGGCACAGATACGCAGTATTTT; cdr3_aa: CASSEARAGTDTQYF
j_call: TRBJ2-2; d_call: TRBD1; v_call: TRBV12-3/TRBV12-4; clone_size: many; cdr3_nt: TGTGCCAGCAGGCTGACAGGGAGCGTCACCGGGGAGCTGTTTTTT; cdr3_aa: CASRLTGSVTGELFF
j_call: TRBJ2-5; d_call: TRBD1; v_call: TRBV28; clone_size: NA; cdr3_nt: TGTGCCAGCAGTTTGGGACAGGGGGAGGCGGAGACCCAGTACTTC; cdr3_aa: CASSLGQGEAETQYF
j_call: TRBJ1-1; d_call: NA; v_call: TRBV30; clone_size: NA; cdr3_nt: TGTGCCTGGAGTGTATCGAGTACCCATGAAGCTTTCTTT; cdr3_aa: CAWSVSSTHEAFF
j_call: TRBJ1-5; d_call: NA; v_call: TRBV20-1; clone_size: many; cdr3_nt: TGCAGTGCTAGGTCGGCAGGGACCGATCAGCCCCAGCATTTT; cdr3_aa: CSARSAGTDQPQHF
j_call: TRBJ2-5; d_call: NA; v_call: TRBV7-2; clone_size: many; cdr3_nt: TGTGCCAGCAGCCCGGGGCCAGGGATACAAGAGACCCAGTACTTC; cdr3_aa: CASSPGPGIQETQYF
j_call: TRBJ2-7; d_call: TRBD2; v_call: TRBV27; clone_size: NA; cdr3_nt: TGTGCCAGCAGCTTGCGGGGGGTAGGCTACGAGCAGTACTTC; cdr3_aa: CASSLRGVGYEQYF
j_call: TRBJ1-3; d_call: TRBD1; v_call: TRBV28; clone_size: many; cdr3_nt: TGTGCCAGCAGTCCGACTCCCGGGACAGGGAAGGGAAACACCATATATTTT; cdr3_aa: CASSPTPGTGKGNTIYF
j_call: TRBJ2-7; d_call: NA; v_call: TRBV12-3/TRBV12-4; clone_size: many; cdr3_nt: TGTGCCAGCCGGGGGCAGGGGGGCGAGCAGTACTTC; cdr3_aa: CASRGQGGEQYF
j_call: TRBJ1-1; d_call: NA; v_call: TRBV20-1; clone_size: many; cdr3_nt: TGCAGTGCGGAGGGGGGGTCGGGCGTAGTAGCTTTCTTT; cdr3_aa: CSAEGGSGVVAFF
j_call: TRBJ2-2; d_call: TRBD2; v_call: TRBV5-1; clone_size: many; cdr3_nt: TGCGCCAGCAGCTCCCCCCCGGGAACTAGCGGGAGGGCCGGGGAGCTGTTTTTT; cdr3_aa: CASSSPPGTSGRAGELFF
j_call: TRBJ2-2; d_call: TRBD2; v_call: TRBV30; clone_size: NA; cdr3_nt: TGTGCCTGCAAGGGACTAGCGGGAGGGCTCGGGGAGCTGTTTTTT; cdr3_aa: CACKGLAGGLGELFF
j_call: TRBJ2-7; d_call: NA; v_call: TRBV11-2; clone_size: many; cdr3_nt: TGTGCCAGCAGCGTCGGGCTAGGGTTAGGCGAGCAGTACTTC; cdr3_aa: CASSVGLGLGEQYF
j_call: TRBJ2-7; d_call: NA; v_call: TRBV29-1; clone_size: few; cdr3_nt: TGCAGCGTTCGGAGCGGAAGCCTCTACGAGCAGTACTTC; cdr3_aa: CSVRSGSLYEQYF
j_call: TRBJ1-2; d_call: TRBD1; v_call: TRBV12-3/TRBV12-4; clone_size: NA; cdr3_nt: TGTGCCAGCAGTCCCGCTTTGACTACAGGGGAGTCGGGCTACACCTTC; cdr3_aa: CASSPALTTGESGYTF
j_call: TRBJ1-3; d_call: TRBD1; v_call: TRBV15; clone_size: many; cdr3_nt: TGTGCCACCAGCAGAGACAGGGGGACCTCTGGAAACACCATATATTTT; cdr3_aa: CATSRDRGTSGNTIYF
j_call: TRBJ2-5; d_call: TRBD1; v_call: TRBV6-5; clone_size: few; cdr3_nt: TGTGCCAGCAGTTACTCTATGGGACAGGGGCGCTGGGAGACCCAGTACTTC; cdr3_aa: CASSYSMGQGRWETQYF
j_call: TRBJ2-7; d_call: TRBD2; v_call: TRBV27; clone_size: many; cdr3_nt: TGTGCCAGCAGTTTAACGCTAGCGGGGCTCTACGAGCAGTACTTC; cdr3_aa: CASSLTLAGLYEQYF
j_call: TRBJ1-5; d_call: NA; v_call: TRBV27; clone_size: many; cdr3_nt: TGTGCCAGCAGTCCACACAGGGCTCTAGTTGATCAGCCCCAGCATTTT; cdr3_aa: CASSPHRALVDQPQHF
j_call: TRBJ2-4; d_call: TRBD1; v_call: TRBV6-5; clone_size: NA; cdr3_nt: TGTGCCAGCAGTTTACAGGGGGCGAATAACATTCAGTACTTC; cdr3_aa: CASSLQGANNIQYF
j_call: TRBJ2-2; d_call: NA; v_call: TRBV7-9; clone_size: many; cdr3_nt: TGTGCCAGCAGCCTGGGGATAGGCGCCGGGGAGCTGTTTTTT; cdr3_aa: CASSLGIGAGELFF
j_call: TRBJ1-1; d_call: NA; v_call: TRBV7-2; clone_size: many; cdr3_nt: TGTGCCACCACATTGACCACTGAAGCTTTCTTT; cdr3_aa: CATTLTTEAFF
j_call: TRBJ1-1; d_call: NA; v_call: TRBV28; clone_size: many; cdr3_nt: TGTGCCAGCAGTTTATACGGGGGGCGGGGGACTGAAGCTTTCTTT; cdr3_aa: CASSLYGGRGTEAFF